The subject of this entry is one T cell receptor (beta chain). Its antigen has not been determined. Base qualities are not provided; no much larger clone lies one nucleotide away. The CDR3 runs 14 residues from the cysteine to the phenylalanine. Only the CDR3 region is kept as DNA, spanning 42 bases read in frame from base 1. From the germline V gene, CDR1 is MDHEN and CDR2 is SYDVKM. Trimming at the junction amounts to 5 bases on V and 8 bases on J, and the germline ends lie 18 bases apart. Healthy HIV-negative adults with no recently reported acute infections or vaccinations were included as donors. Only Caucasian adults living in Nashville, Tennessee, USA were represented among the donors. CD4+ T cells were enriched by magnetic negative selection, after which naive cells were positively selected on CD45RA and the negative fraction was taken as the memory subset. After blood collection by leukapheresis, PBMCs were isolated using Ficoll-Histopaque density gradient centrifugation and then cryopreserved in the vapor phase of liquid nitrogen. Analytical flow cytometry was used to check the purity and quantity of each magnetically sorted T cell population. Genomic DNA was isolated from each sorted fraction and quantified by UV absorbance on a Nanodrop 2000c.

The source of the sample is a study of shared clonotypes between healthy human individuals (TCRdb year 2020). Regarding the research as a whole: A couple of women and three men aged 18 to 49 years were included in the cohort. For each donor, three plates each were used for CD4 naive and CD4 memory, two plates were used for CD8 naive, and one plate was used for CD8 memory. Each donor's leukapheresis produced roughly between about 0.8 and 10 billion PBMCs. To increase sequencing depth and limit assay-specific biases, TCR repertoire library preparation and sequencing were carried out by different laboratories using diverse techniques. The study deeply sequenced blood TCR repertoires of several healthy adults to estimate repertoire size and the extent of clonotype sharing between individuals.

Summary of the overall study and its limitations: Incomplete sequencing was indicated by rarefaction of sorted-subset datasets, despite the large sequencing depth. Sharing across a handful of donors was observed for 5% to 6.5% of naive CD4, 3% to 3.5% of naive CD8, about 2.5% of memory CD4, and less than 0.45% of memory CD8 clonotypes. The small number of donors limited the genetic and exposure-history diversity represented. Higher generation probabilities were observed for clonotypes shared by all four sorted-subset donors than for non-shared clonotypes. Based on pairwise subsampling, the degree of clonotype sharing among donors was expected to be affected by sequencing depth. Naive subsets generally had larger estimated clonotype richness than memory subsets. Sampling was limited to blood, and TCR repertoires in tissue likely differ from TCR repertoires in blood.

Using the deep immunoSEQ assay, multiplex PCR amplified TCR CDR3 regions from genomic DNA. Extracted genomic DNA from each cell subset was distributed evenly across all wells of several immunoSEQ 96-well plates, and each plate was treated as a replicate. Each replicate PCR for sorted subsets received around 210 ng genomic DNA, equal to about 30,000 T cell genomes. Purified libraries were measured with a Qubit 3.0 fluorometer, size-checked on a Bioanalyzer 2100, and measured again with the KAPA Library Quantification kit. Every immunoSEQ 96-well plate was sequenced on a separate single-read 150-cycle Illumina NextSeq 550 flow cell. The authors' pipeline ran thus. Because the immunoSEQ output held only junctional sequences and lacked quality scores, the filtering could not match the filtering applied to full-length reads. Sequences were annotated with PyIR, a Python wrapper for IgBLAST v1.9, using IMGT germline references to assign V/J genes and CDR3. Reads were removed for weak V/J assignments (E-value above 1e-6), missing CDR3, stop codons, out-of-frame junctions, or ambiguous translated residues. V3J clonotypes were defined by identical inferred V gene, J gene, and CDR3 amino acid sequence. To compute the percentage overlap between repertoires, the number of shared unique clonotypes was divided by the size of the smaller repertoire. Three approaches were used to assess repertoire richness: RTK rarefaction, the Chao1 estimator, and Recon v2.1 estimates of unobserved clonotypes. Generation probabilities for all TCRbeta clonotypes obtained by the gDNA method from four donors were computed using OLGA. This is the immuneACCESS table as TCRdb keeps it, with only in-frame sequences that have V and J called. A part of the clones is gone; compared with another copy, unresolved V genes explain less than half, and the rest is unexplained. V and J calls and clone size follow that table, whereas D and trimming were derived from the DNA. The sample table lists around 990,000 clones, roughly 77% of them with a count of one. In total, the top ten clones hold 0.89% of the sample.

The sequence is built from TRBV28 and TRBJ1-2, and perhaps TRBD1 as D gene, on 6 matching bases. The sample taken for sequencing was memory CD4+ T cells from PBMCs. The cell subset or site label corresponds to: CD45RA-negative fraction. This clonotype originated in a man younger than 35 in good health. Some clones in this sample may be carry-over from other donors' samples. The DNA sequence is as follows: TGTGCCAGCAGTCCAGGGGACCGGGCGTGGGGCTACACCTTC. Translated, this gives CASSPGDRAWGYTF.